The 3 T cell receptor beta chains below all came from one sample that was sequenced in a study of OX40 agonist ivuxolimab in advanced cancers. Using immunoSEQ multiplex PCR, the repertoire was profiled, and TCRdb retains in-frame clones only, with some absent. The profile shows 55,000 to 65,000 clones, around 84% of them singletons. The sample consisted of CD4+ or CD8+ T cells sorted from blood, taken in a trial of the OX40 agonist ivuxolimab. These receptors were obtained from an adult with an advanced solid tumor such as melanoma, head and neck, liver or kidney cancer.

This clone was counted a few times. This rearrangement joins TRBV10-2 to TRBJ2-3, with 12 bases that match TRBD2. Trimming removed 10 bases from V and 2 bases from J; junction bases left unmatched: 4. The CDR3 consists of 14 residues. CDR1 and CDR2 (germline): WSHSY, SAAADI. In nucleotides, the CDR3 is TGCGCCACCGGGACTAGCGGGTCCACAGATACGCAGTATTTT. As protein: CATGTSGSTDTQYF.

The CDR3 region is CASSARDRGRSGANVLTF. Written as DNA, the CDR3 is TGTGCCAGCAGCGCCCGGGACAGGGGGCGTTCTGGGGCCAACGTCCTGACTTTC. The chain links TRBV9 to TRBJ2-6; 12 nucleotides match TRBD1. V shed 3 bases and J 1 base; nucleotides not matched to a gene: 5. This CDR3 contains 18 residues. Germline CDR1 reads SGDLS; CDR2 reads YYNGEE.

The rearrangement uses TRBV30 and TRBJ1-5; TRBD1 agrees at 7 bases. The CDR3 spans 15 residues. Germline loops: CDR1 GTSNPN, CDR2 SVGIG (reference sequence). J lost 6 bases, V lost 1 base, and 9 bases had no gene match. CDR3: CAWSGETGKSQPQHF. CDR3 in DNA: TGTGCCTGGAGTGGTGAGACAGGGAAAAGTCAGCCCCAGCATTTT.